One and the same sample provided the 22 T cell receptor delta chains below, sequenced in a study of gamma-delta T cells after stem cell transplantation. TCRdb fed the RT-PCR reads into CATT to redo clone calling. The sample lists over 1,400 delta-chain clones, roughly 15% seen once, with roughly 45% in the top ten. The sample taken for sequencing was gamma-delta T cells. The receptors here all came from a human donor. It is not recorded whose cells these are; they may come from a transplant donor.

A note on this clone: TCRdb attributes to this sequence the protein of a much larger clone, which differs from the DNA translation at residue 11; a read error is likely, and the protein displayed is translated from the DNA. The chain recombines TRDV2 with TRDJ3; TRDD3 matches at 8 bases. The germline V gene encodes CDR1 GEAIGNYY and CDR2 EKD. This CDR3 is 20 amino acids long. Germline trimming cut 0 bases from V and 0 bases from J; bases unmatched to any gene: 9. CDR3 coding DNA: TGTGCCTGTGACACCGTGCTGGGGGACATCGGCTCCTGGGACACCCGACAGATGTTTTTC. Translated: CACDTVLGDIGSWDTRQMFF.

On this clone: TCRdb shows a much larger clone's protein in place of this DNA's translation, and the two differ at residue 6, likely through a read error; the protein shown is translated from the DNA. The rearrangement links TRDV1 to TRDJ1, with 11 bases lining up with TRDD3. CDR1 TSWWSYY and CDR2 QGS come from the germline V gene. V lost 6 bases, J lost 8 bases, and 20 bases stayed unmatched. The CDR3 sequence is 18 residues long. The CDR3 protein is CALGGGPSYFLGDTKLIF. CDR3 in DNA: TGTGCTCTTGGTGGTGGGCCTTCCTATTTCCTGGGGGATACCAAACTCATCTTT.

This clone was found a few times. The V gene is TRDV2, the J gene TRDJ2, with TRDD3 matching over 10 bases. Germline CDR1 and CDR2: GEAIGNYY and EKD. The CDR3 contains 18 residues. J gave up 6 bases and V 0 bases, and 12 bases lay outside the gene matches. The CDR3 sequence: CACDTVTGGSGGPAQLFF. The CDR3 nucleotides read TGTGCCTGTGACACCGTTACTGGGGGATCTGGTGGGCCAGCACAACTCTTCTTT.

This clone came up a few times. The rearrangement joins TRDV2 to TRDJ1, with 13 bases identical to TRDD3. The V segment lost 3 bases and the J segment 0 bases; nucleotides outside the gene matches: 9. Germline V gene data show CDR1 as GEAIGNYY and CDR2 as EKD. The CDR3 extends over 18 amino acids. In DNA form, the CDR3 reads TGTGCCTGTGACCCAGTACTGGGGGATACGCTCGACACCGATAAACTCATCTTT. Translating it yields CACDPVLGDTLDTDKLIF.

This clone has just a few counts. The chain joins TRDV1 to TRDJ1; 9 bases are shared with TRDD3. Germline V gene data show CDR1 as TSWWSYY and CDR2 as QGS. The CDR3 contains 15 residues. V gave up 3 bases and J gave up 10 bases; unmatched junction bases: 12. CDR3 sequence reads: CALGDTAFWGIGLIF. The CDR3 DNA reads TGTGCTCTTGGGGACACCGCCTTCTGGGGGATCGGACTCATCTTT.

This clone is labeled as large. This chain joins TRDV2 and TRDJ1; 13 bases map to TRDD3. With 0 bases clipped from V and 0 bases from J, the junction kept 27 bases outside the gene matches. The germline V gene encodes CDR1 GEAIGNYY and CDR2 EKD. The CDR3 spans 25 residues. The CDR3 reads CACDTVPLRSWTGGYEGMYTDKLIF. In nucleotides, the CDR3 is TGTGCCTGTGACACCGTTCCCCTACGTTCTTGGACTGGGGGATACGAGGGAATGTACACCGATAAACTCATCTTT.

The chain employs TRDV2 and TRDJ1; 13 bases are shared with TRDD3. From germline, CDR1 is GEAIGNYY and CDR2 EKD. The V and J ends lost 3 bases and 2 bases, in that order; junction bases with no gene match: 5. The CDR3 runs to 16 residues. CDR3 sequence (DNA): TGTGCCTGTGACTTACTGGGGGATACGGAGACCGATAAACTCATCTTT. Protein: CACDLLGDTETDKLIF.

The J gene is TRDJ1, the V gene TRDV2, with a possible D match to TRDD3 (5 bases). V lost 1 base and J 0 bases, leaving 29 bases between the germline ends. This CDR3 contains 21 residues. CDR1 is GEAIGNYY, CDR2 EKD, per germline. The CDR3 sequence: CACDTLATGGLQDTYTDKLIF. The CDR3 nucleotides are TGTGCCTGTGACACGTTAGCAACAGGAGGACTCCAAGATACCTACACCGATAAACTCATCTTT.

This clone is categorized as medium-sized. This likely came from a read error, as a far larger clone is one base away. The gene calls are TRDV2 and TRDJ1, with TRDD3 identical over 8 bases. Trimming at V came to 0 bases and at J to 1 base, leaving 9 bases not matched to a gene. The CDR3 is 17 amino acids. CDR1 and CDR2 (germline): GEAIGNYY, EKD. Written as DNA, the CDR3 is TGTGCCTGTGACACCGTACTGGGGGCCCCGGCCACCGATAAACTCATCTTT. The encoded protein is CACDTVLGAPATDKLIF.

This clone was found a few times. The gene calls are TRDV2 and TRDJ3; 12 bases are shared with TRDD3. The length of the CDR3 is 18 residues. The germline gives CDR1 GEAIGNYY, CDR2 EKD. J was trimmed by 1 base and V by 2 bases; bases with no gene match: 2. The CDR3 region is CACDILGDTSWDTRQMFF. CDR3 DNA: TGTGCCTGTGACATACTGGGGGATACTTCCTGGGACACCCGACAGATGTTTTTC.

This clone is large (0.1 to 1%) within its sample. The J gene is TRDJ2, the V gene TRDV1; TRDD3 agrees at 8 bases. J was trimmed by 5 bases and V by 4 bases; bases with no gene match: 24. Germline lookup yields CDR1 TSWWSYY and CDR2 QGS. The CDR3 contains 21 residues. This CDR3 reads CALGAPSIPWGTLPTTAQLFF. The CDR3 coding sequence is TGTGCTCTTGGGGCTCCCTCTATTCCCTGGGGGACCCTCCCCACCACAGCACAACTCTTCTTT.

Points on this clone: Germline is not matched at one junction end, which may reflect a read error. The chain joins TRDV2 to TRDJ1, with 9 nucleotides matching TRDD3. CDR1 and CDR2 (germline): GEAIGNYY, EKD. The CDR3 is made up of 19 amino acids. CDR3 coding DNA: TGTGCCTGTGACCTAGTTCCTACGGGGGATACCTCCTACACCGATAACCTCATCTTT. Translating gives CACDLVPTGDTSYTDNLIF.

Details on this clone: This likely came from a read error, as a far larger clone is one base away. The same CDR3 can be traced to other DNA sequences in this sample. V usage is TRDV2 and J usage is TRDJ1, with 8 bases aligning to TRDD3. Germline CDR1 reads GEAIGNYY; CDR2 reads EKD. The CDR3 is 17 residues long. V trimming: 0 bases; J trimming: 1 base; junction bases outside the gene matches: 9. The chain's CDR3 is CACDTVLGAPVTDKLIF. The CDR3 DNA follows: TGTGCCTGTGACACCGTACTGGGGGCCCCAGTCACCGATAAACTCATCTTT.

V usage is TRDV2 and J usage is TRDJ1, with 10 bases that match TRDD3. The V gene's germline CDR1 is GEAIGNYY and CDR2 EKD. Losses at the gene ends were 2 bases for V and 3 bases for J; bases not matched to a gene: 17. The CDR3 has 19 amino acids. CDR3 in DNA: TGTGCCTGTGACATCCTATCGCCTGGGGGATATATTATTTCCGATAAACTCATCTTT. This encodes CACDILSPGGYIISDKLIF.

This clone was counted only a few times. The chain carries TRDV1 and TRDJ1, with no clear D. The germline CDR1 and CDR2 sequences are TSWWSYY and QGS. CDR3 length: 17 amino acids. The germline V and J ends were trimmed by 3 bases and 7 bases, with 24 bases remaining between them. CDR3 in amino acids: CALGDAPREGTSSKLIF. The CDR3, as DNA: TGTGCTCTTGGGGACGCCCCCCGAGAAGGGACTAGTAGTAAACTCATCTTT.

For this clone: With a far larger clone one base away, a read error is the likely cause. V is TRDV2 and J is TRDJ1; D is unresolved. CDR3 length: 19 amino acids. The germline V gene has CDR1 GEAIGNYY and CDR2 EKD. V lost 4 bases, J lost 1 base, and 27 bases lay in between. The CDR3 nucleotides read TGTGCCTGTGAGACTGTCGGAGGGCGCACACAACTACTCACCGATAAACTCATCTTT. Its protein is CACETVGGRTQLLTDKLIF.

This clone is medium-sized (0.01 to 0.1%) by share. J is TRDJ1 and V is TRDV1; 12 bases agree with TRDD3. The V gene's germline CDR1 is TSWWSYY and CDR2 QGS. This CDR3 region has 23 residues. Germline trimming cut 2 bases from V and 0 bases from J; bases unmatched to any gene: 22. CDR3: CALGELVVLRTAGGYGNTDKLIF. For the CDR3, the DNA is TGTGCTCTTGGGGAATTAGTTGTCCTACGGACTGCTGGGGGATACGGGAACACCGATAAACTCATCTTT.

The CDR3 spells CACDTLGDSPDKLIF. In nucleotides, the CDR3 is TGTGCCTGTGACACCCTGGGGGATTCTCCCGATAAACTCATCTTT. The chain links TRDV2 to TRDJ1, with 9 bases matching TRDD3. V was pared by 0 bases and J by 3 bases, with 4 bases of the junction left unmatched. Germline loops: CDR1 GEAIGNYY, CDR2 EKD. The CDR3 length is 15 residues.

This clone has more than one count but fewer than ten. The protein recorded in TCRdb matches a much larger clone and deviates from this DNA's translation at residue 4, suggesting a read error; the protein here is obtained by translating the DNA. The chain is built from TRDV2 and TRDJ3; 10 bases are shared with TRDD3. Germline V gene lookup returns CDR1 GEAIGNYY and CDR2 EKD. Trimming removed 4 bases from V and 0 bases from J; junction bases left unmatched: 5. This CDR3 has 18 amino acids. Here the CDR3 DNA reads TGTGCCTGTGAGCTTCTGGGGGATAACTCCTGGGACACCCGACAGATGTTTTTC. Its translation is CACELLGDNSWDTRQMFF.

This clone was seen a handful of times. This chain links TRDV2 with TRDJ1; 13 nucleotides align to TRDD3. The CDR3 spans 18 residues. Germline V CDR1 and CDR2: GEAIGNYY, EKD. The V gene end was trimmed by 0 bases and the J gene end by 0 bases; junction bases not matched to a gene: 6. Written as DNA, the CDR3 is TGTGCCTGTGACACCGTACTGGGGGATACGAAATACACCGATAAACTCATCTTT. This translates into CACDTVLGDTKYTDKLIF.

This clone has a handful of counts. This may be a read error: a much more frequent sequence differs by one nucleotide. V usage is TRDV2 and J usage is TRDJ2; maybe TRDD3 (6 bases). The CDR3 spans 17 residues. Trimming removed 3 bases at V and 1 base at J, with 17 bases between. The V gene's germline CDR1 is GEAIGNYY and CDR2 EKD. The DNA of the CDR3 is TGTGCCTGTGACCTCCTTAGTGGGGATCGTTTGACAGCACAACTCTTCTTT. Its translation is CACDLLSGDRLTAQLFF.

This clone showed up just once. This chain connects TRDV2 to TRDJ1; tentative D call: TRDD3 (6 bases). V gave up 3 bases and J gave up 0 bases, with 25 bases separating them. Germline V gives CDR1 GEAIGNYY, CDR2 EKD. The CDR3 contains 19 residues. The CDR3 here is CACDLGTTVDTSYTDKLIF. CDR3 sequence (DNA): TGTGCCTGTGACCTAGGTACTACGGTGGATACCTCATACACCGATAAACTCATCTTT.